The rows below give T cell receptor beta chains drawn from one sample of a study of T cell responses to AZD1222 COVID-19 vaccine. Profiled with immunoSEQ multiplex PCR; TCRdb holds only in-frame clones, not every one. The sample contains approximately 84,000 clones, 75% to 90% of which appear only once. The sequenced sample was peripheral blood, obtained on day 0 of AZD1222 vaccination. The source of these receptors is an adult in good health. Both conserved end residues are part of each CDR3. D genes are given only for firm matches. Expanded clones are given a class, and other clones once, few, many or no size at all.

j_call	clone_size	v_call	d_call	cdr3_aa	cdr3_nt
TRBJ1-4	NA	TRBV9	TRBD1	CASSVEGQLNEKLFF	TGTGCCAGCAGCGTAGAGGGACAGTTGAATGAAAAACTGTTTTTT
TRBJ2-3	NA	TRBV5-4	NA	CASRVWGAPDTQYF	TGTGCCAGCAGGGTTTGGGGGGCCCCAGATACGCAGTATTTT
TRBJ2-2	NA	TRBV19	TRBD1	CASRYDRDTGELFF	TGTGCCAGTAGATACGACAGGGACACCGGGGAGCTGTTTTTT
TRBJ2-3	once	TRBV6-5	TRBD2	CATRREGSDTQYF	TGTGCCACGCGGCGGGAGGGGTCAGATACGCAGTATTTT
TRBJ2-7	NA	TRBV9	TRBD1	CASSVFTGDEQYF	TGTGCCAGCAGCGTTTTCACAGGGGACGAGCAGTACTTC
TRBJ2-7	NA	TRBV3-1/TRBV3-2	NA	CASSQDGGTLYEQYF	TGTGCCAGCAGCCAAGATGGCGGGACCCTCTACGAGCAGTACTTC
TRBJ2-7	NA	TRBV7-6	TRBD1	CASSLAGGTGGLYEQYF	TGTGCCAGCAGCTTAGCGGGAGGGACAGGGGGCCTCTACGAGCAGTACTTC
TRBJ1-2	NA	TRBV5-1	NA	CASSTGLAGYGYTF	TGCGCCAGCAGCACCGGACTAGCCGGCTATGGCTACACCTTC
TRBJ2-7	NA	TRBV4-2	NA	CASSHQGVAGSSYEQYF	TGTGCCAGCAGCCATCAGGGGGTAGCGGGAAGCTCCTACGAGCAGTACTTC
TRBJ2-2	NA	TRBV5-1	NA	CASSPRGGEGTGELFF	TGCGCCAGCAGTCCCCGAGGGGGTGAGGGCACCGGGGAGCTGTTTTTT
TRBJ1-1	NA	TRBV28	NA	CASSSQGGGKTEAFF	TGTGCCAGCAGTTCCCAAGGGGGGGGGAAAACTGAAGCTTTCTTT
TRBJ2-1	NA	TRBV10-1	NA	CASSEEGPNEQFF	TGCGCCAGCAGTGAGGAGGGCCCCAATGAGCAGTTCTTC
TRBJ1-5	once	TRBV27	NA	CASSLDMGNQPQHF	TGTGCCAGCAGTTTGGACATGGGCAATCAGCCCCAGCATTTT
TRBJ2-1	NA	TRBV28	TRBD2	CASSLNRLAGGPGSYNEQFF	TGTGCCAGCAGTTTGAACAGACTAGCGGGAGGGCCGGGCTCCTACAATGAGCAGTTCTTC
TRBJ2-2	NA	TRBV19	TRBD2	CASSRRGANTGELFF	TGTGCCAGTAGCAGACGGGGGGCGAACACCGGGGAGCTGTTTTTT
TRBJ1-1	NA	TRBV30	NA	CAWRDTEAFF	TGTGCCTGGAGGGACACTGAAGCTTTCTTT
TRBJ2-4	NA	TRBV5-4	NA	CASSQALDKNIQYF	TGTGCCAGCAGCCAGGCGTTGGACAAAAACATTCAGTACTTC
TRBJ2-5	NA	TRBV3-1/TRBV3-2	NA	CASSTRATQETQYF	TGTGCCAGCAGCACAAGGGCTACACAGGAGACCCAGTACTTC
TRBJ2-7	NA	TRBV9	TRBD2	CASSVGLAAYEQYF	TGTGCCAGCAGCGTAGGGCTAGCGGCCTACGAGCAGTACTTC
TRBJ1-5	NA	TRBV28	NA	CASSPTSWENQPQHF	TGTGCCAGCAGCCCTACAAGTTGGGAAAATCAGCCCCAGCATTTT
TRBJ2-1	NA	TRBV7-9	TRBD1	CASSPGTELYNEQFF	TGTGCCAGCAGCCCCGGGACAGAGCTTTACAATGAGCAGTTCTTC
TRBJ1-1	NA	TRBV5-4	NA	CASSLRGIMNTEAFF	TGTGCCAGCAGCTTAAGGGGGATCATGAACACTGAAGCTTTCTTT
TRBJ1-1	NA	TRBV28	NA	CASSLEYMNTEAFF	TGTGCCAGCAGTTTAGAATACATGAACACTGAAGCTTTCTTT
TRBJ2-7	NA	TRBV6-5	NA	CASSPPGAIGEQYF	TGTGCCAGCAGTCCTCCCGGGGCGATTGGCGAGCAGTACTTC
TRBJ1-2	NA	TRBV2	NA	CARRDSPTF	TGTGCCAGAAGAGACAGCCCCACCTTC
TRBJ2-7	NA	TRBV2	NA	CASSESTAFSYEQYF	TGTGCCAGCAGTGAAAGTACTGCCTTTTCCTACGAGCAGTACTTC
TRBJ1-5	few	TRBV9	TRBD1	CASSASGTGQQPQHF	TGTGCCAGCAGCGCCTCCGGGACAGGGCAACAGCCCCAGCATTTT
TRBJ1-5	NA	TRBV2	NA	CASSEEAPPSAQHF	TGTGCCAGCAGTGAAGAGGCACCTCCATCGGCCCAGCATTTT
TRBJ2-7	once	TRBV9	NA	CASSVNAGYEQYF	TGTGCCAGCAGCGTTAATGCCGGCTACGAGCAGTACTTC
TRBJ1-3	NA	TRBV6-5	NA	CASSYGREFLGNTIYF	TGTGCCAGCAGTTACGGCAGGGAATTTCTCGGAAACACCATATATTTT
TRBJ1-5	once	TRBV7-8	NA	CASSYAGNSNQPQHF	TGTGCCAGCAGCTATGCGGGGAATAGCAATCAGCCCCAGCATTTT
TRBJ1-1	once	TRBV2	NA	CASRYTGNTEAFF	TGTGCCAGCAGGTATACCGGGAACACTGAAGCTTTCTTT
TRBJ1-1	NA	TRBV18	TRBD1	CASSPGQENTEAFF	TGTGCCAGCTCACCAGGACAGGAGAACACTGAAGCTTTCTTT
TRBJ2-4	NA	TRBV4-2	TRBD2	CASSQEGLAGGVAKNIQYF	TGTGCCAGCAGCCAAGAAGGACTAGCGGGAGGTGTAGCCAAAAACATTCAGTACTTC
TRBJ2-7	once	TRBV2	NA	CASSPGTPYEQYF	TGTGCCAGCAGTCCGGGAACACCCTACGAGCAGTACTTC
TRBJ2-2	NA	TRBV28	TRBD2	CASSLAGSNTGELFF	TGTGCCAGCAGCCTAGCGGGATCGAACACCGGGGAGCTGTTTTTT
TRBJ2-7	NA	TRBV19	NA	CASSPGPGYEQYF	TGTGCCAGTAGTCCGGGACCGGGCTACGAGCAGTACTTC
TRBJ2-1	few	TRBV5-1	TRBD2	CASSTGLVYNEQFF	TGCGCCAGCAGCACGGGACTAGTCTACAATGAGCAGTTCTTC
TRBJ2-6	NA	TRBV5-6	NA	CASRSRGANVLTF	TGTGCCAGCAGGAGCCGCGGGGCCAACGTCCTGACTTTC
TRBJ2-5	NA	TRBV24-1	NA	CATSGDTKQETQYF	TGTGCCACCAGTGGGGACACCAAGCAAGAGACCCAGTACTTC
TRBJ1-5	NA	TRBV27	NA	CASSLGGAYQPQHF	TGTGCCAGCAGTTTGGGAGGTGCCTATCAGCCCCAGCATTTT
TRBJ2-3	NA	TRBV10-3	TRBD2	CAISPSGSSTDTQYF	TGTGCCATCAGTCCTAGCGGGTCTAGCACAGATACGCAGTATTTT
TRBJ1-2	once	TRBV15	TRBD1	CATSRRGQSYGYTF	TGTGCCACCAGCAGGAGGGGACAGAGCTATGGCTACACCTTC
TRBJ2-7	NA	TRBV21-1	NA	CASSAGQGATSYEQYF	TGTGCCAGCAGCGCGGGACAGGGGGCCACCTCCTACGAGCAGTACTTC
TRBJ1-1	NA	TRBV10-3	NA	CAISEPTGGAITEAFF	TGTGCCATCAGTGAACCTACTGGGGGGGCAATCACTGAAGCTTTCTTT
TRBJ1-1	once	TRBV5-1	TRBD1	CASSSGQLNTEAFF	TGCGCCAGCAGCTCGGGACAGCTAAACACTGAAGCTTTCTTT
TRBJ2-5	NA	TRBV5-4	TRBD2	CASSFLAGGSETQYF	TGTGCCAGCAGCTTTTTAGCGGGAGGCTCAGAGACCCAGTACTTC
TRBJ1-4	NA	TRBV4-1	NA	CASSQGRFNEKLFF	TGCGCCAGCAGCCAAGGCCGATTTAATGAAAAACTGTTTTTT